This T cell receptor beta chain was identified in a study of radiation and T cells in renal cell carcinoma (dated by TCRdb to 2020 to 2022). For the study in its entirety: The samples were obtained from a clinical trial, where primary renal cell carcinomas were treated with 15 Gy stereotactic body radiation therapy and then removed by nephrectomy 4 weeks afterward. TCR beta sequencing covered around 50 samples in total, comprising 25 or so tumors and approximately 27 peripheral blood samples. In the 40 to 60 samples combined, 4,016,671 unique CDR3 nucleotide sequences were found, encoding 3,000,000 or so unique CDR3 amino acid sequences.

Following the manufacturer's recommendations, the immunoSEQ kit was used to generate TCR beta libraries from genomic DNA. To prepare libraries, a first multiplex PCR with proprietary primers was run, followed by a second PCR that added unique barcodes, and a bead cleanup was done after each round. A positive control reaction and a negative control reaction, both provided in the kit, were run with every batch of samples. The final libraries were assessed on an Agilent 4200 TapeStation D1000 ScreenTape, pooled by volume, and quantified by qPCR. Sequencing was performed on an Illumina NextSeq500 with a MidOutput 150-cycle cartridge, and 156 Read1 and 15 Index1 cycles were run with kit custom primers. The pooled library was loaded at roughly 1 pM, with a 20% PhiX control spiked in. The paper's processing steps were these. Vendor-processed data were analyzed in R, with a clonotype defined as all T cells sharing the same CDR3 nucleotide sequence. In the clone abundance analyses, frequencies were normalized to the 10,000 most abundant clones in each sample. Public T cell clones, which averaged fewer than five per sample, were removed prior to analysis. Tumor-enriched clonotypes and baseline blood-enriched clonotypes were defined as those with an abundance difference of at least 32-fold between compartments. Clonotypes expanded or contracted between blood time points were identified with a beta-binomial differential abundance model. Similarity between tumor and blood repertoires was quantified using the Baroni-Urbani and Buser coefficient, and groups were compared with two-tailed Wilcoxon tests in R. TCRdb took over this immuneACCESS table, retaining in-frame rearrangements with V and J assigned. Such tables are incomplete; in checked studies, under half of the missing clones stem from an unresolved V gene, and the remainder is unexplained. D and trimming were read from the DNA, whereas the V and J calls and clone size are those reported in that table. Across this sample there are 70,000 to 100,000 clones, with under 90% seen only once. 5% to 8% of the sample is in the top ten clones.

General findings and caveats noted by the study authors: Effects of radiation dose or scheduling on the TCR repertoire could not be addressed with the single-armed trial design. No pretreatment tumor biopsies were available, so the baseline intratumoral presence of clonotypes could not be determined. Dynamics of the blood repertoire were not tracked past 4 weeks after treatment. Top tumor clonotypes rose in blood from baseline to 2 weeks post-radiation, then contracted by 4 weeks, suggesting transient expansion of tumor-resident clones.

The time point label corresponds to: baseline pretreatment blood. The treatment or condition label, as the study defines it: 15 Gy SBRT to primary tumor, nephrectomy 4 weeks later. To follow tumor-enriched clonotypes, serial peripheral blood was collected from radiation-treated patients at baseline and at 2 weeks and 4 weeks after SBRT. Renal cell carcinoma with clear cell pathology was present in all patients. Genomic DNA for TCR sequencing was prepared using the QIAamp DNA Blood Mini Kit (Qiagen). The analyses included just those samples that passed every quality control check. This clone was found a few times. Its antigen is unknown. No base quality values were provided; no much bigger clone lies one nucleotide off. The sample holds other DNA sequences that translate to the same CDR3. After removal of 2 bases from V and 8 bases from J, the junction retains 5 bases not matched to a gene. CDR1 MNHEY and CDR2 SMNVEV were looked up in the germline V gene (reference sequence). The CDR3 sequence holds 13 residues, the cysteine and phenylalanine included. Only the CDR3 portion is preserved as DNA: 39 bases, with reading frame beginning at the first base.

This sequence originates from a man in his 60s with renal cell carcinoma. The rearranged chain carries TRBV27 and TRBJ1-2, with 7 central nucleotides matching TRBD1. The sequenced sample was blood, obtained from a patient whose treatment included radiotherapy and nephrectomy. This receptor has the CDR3 CASSLRTGGGYTF. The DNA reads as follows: TGTGCCAGCAGTTTACGGACAGGAGGAGGCTACACCTTC.